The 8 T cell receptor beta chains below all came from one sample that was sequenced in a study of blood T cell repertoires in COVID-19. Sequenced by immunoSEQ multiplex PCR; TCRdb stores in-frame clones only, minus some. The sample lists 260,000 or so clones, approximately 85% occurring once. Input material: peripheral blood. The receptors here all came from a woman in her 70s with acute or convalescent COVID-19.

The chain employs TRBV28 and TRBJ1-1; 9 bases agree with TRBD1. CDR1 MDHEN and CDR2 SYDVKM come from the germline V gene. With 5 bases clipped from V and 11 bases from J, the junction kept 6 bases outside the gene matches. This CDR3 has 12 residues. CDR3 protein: CASSVKTGGAFF. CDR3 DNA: TGTGCCAGCAGTGTAAAGACAGGGGGGGCTTTCTTT.

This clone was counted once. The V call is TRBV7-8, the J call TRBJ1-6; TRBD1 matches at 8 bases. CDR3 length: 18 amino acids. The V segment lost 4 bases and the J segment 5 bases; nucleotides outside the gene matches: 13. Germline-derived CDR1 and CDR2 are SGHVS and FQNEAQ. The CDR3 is CASSSRGGRTGNNSPLHF. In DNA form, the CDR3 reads TGTGCCAGCAGCTCCCGAGGGGGCAGGACAGGGAATAATTCACCCCTCCACTTT.

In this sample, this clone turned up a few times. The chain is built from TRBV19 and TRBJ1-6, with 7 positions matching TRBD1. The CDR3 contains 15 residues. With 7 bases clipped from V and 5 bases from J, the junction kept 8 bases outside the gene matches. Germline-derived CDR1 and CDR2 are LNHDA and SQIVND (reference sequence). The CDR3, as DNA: TGTGCCAGTAACCCGGGACAGATGAATAATTCACCCCTCCACTTT. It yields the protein CASNPGQMNNSPLHF.

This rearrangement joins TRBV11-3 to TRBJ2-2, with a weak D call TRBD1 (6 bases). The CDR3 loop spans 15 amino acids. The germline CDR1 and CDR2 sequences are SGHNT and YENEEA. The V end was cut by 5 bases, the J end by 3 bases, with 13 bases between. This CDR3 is CASSPTGSHTGELFF. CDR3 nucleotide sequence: TGTGCCAGCAGCCCGACAGGTTCCCACACCGGGGAGCTGTTTTTT. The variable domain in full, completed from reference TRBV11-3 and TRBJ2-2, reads EAGVVQSPRYKIIEKKQPVAFWCNPISGHNTLYWYLQNLGQGPELLIRYENEEAVDDSQLPKDRFSAERLKGVDSTLKIQPAELGDSAVYLCASSPTGSHTGELFFGEGSRLTVL.

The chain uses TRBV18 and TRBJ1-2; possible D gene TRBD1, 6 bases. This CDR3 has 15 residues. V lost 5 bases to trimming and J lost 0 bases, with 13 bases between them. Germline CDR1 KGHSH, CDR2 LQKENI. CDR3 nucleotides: TGTGCCAGCTCAAGGACAGCTCAAGCTAACTATGGCTACACCTTC. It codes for CASSRTAQANYGYTF.

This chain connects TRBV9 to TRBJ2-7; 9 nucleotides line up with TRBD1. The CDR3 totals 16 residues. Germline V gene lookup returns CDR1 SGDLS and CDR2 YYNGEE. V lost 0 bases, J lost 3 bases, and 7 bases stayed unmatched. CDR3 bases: TGTGCCAGCAGCGTAGCCGGGACAGGGACGTTCTACGAGCAGTACTTC. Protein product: CASSVAGTGTFYEQYF.

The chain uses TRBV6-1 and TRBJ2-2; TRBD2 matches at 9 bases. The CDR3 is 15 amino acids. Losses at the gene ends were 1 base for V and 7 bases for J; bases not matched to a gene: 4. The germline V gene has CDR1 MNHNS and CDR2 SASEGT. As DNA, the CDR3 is TGTGCCAGCAGTGAAGGTCTAGCGGGGTTCGGGGAGCTGTTTTTT. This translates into CASSEGLAGFGELFF.

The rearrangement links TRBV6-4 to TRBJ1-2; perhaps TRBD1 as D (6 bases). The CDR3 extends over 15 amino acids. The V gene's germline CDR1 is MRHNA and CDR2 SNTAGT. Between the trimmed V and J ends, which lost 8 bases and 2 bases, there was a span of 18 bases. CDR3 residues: CASPDRFSTNYGYTF. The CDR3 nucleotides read TGTGCCAGCCCCGACAGGTTCTCAACCAACTATGGCTACACCTTC.